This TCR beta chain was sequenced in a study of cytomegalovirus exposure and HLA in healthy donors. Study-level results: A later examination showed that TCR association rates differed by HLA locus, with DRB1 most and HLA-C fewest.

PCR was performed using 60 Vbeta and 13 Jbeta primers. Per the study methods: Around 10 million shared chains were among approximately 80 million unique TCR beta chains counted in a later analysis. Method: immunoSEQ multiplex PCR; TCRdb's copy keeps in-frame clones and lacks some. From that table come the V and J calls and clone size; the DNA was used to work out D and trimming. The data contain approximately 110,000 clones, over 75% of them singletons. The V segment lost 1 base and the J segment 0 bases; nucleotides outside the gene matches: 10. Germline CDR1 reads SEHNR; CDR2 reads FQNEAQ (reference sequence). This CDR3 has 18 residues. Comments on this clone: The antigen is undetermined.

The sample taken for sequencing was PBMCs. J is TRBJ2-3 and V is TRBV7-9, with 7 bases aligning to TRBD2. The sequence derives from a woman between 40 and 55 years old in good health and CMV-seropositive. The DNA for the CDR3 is TGTGCCAGCAGCTTAGAGACTAGCCTACGTTACAGCACAGATACGCAGTATTTT. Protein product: CASSLETSLRYSTDTQYF. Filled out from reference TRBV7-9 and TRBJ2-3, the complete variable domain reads DTGVSQNPRHKITKRGQNVTFRCDPISEHNRLYWYRQTLGQGPEFLTYFQNEAQLEKSRLLSDRFSAERPKGSFSTLEIQRTEQGDSAMYLCASSLETSLRYSTDTQYFGPGTRLTVL.